This T cell receptor beta chain was obtained from a study of T cell changes during pregnancy in multiple sclerosis (dated by TCRdb to between 2017 and 2020). Study-wide context: The study examined how the T cell repertoire changed over the course of pregnancy in women with multiple sclerosis.

CDR1 SGHRS and CDR2 YFSETQ are derived from the germline V gene. The germline V and J ends show losses of 4 bases and 3 bases respectively, and no gene match explains 8 bases of the junction. From the cysteine up to the phenylalanine, the CDR3 has a length of 15 residues. Of all the DNA, just the CDR3 is kept, 45 bases in frame from base 1. The count of this clone is one. Its recognized antigen is unknown. The sample holds no much larger clone one base away, and base qualities are not on file. Library creation used the immunoSEQ multiplex PCR assay. The immuneACCESS repertoire file appears here via TCRdb, limited to in-frame rearrangements. These files lack a portion of the clones; in checked studies, under half of the deficit traces to unresolved V genes, and the cause of the others is not known. In this sample the table shows more than 25,000 clones, under 95% of which occur a single time. 4.8% of the sample is taken by the ten largest.

This receptor was taken from a female donor in good health, enrolled as a control in a pregnancy study. The sequencing here drew on peripheral blood, taken in the first trimester of pregnancy. The rearranged chain carries TRBV5-1 and TRBJ2-7; 9 nucleotides in the junction match TRBD2. For the CDR3, the sequence is CASSIDSGSYYEQYF. Here is the DNA: TGCGCCAGCAGCATAGATAGCGGGAGTTACTACGAGCAGTACTTC.